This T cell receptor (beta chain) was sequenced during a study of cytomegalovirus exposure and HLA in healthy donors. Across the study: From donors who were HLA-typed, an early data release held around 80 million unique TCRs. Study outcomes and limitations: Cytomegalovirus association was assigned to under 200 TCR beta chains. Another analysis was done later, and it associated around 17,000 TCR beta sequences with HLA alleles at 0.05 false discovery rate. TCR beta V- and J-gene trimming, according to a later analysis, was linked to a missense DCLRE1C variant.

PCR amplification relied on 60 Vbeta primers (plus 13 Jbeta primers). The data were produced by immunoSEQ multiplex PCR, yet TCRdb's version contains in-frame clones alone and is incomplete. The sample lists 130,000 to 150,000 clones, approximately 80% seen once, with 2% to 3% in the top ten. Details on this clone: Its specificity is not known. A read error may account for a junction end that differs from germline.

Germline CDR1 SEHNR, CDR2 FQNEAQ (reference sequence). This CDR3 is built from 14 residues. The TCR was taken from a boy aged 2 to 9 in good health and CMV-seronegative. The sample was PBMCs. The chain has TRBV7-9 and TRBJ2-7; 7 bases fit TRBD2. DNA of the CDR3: TGTTCCAGCAGCTCCGGGGCGGGAGTTTACGAGCAGTACTTC. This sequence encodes CSSSSGAGVYEQYF.